This TCR beta chain stems from a study of identical twins. Study-wide results and limits: Alpha sequences that were out-of-frame and twin-shared showed an excess of low generation probability. In beta out-of-frame sequences, the excess sharing between twins was weaker. Cross-sectional statistical analysis, not tracking of the same donors, underpinned the conclusions.

The V gene's germline CDR1 is LGHNA and CDR2 YSLEER. There are 14 residues in the CDR3. The V gene lost 1 base and the J gene lost 3 bases, with 10 bases spanning the gap. TCRdb reprocessed the 5' RACE reads with MiXCR, giving one entry per CDR3 protein. This table holds around 680,000 distinct CDR3 sequences, about 9.4% found once. As for this clonotype: The antigen remains unidentified.

Healthy Caucasians, and only they, were the donors. This same sample was also part of a study on yellow fever vaccine responses in identical twins.

The specimen was PBMCs. The receptor was isolated from a woman younger than 30 in good health. The V gene is TRBV4-3, the J gene TRBJ2-7, with a possible D match to TRBD2 (5 bases). The CDR3 sequence is CASSQAGIGYEQYF. Written as DNA, the CDR3 is TGCGCCAGCAGCCAAGCGGGGATTGGCTACGAGCAGTACTTC.